The text below deals with one TCR beta chain. The sample belongs to a study of shared clonotypes between healthy human individuals. All donors were healthy HIV-negative adults lacking recent acute infections or vaccinations. All participating donors were Caucasian adults from Nashville, Tennessee. The data were produced by immunoSEQ multiplex PCR, yet TCRdb's version contains in-frame clones alone and is incomplete. This sample has over 95,000 clones; 68% occur once, and the top ten carry under 25%. V shed 2 bases and J shed 6 bases, with 14 bases lying between them. This CDR3 has 15 amino acids. The germline gives CDR1 SGHVS, CDR2 FQNEAQ.

Sample: memory CD8+ T cells sorted from blood. The subset was: CD45RO+ cells pooled with CCR7-negative TemRA cells. The sequence derives from a woman aged 25 to 39 in good health. The J gene is TRBJ1-5, the V gene TRBV7-8; D not certain. CDR3 sequence (DNA): TGTGCCAGCAGCTTATGGCAAGGCCCGGCTCAGCCCCAGCATTTT. The encoded protein is CASSLWQGPAQPQHF.